This T cell receptor beta chain stems from a study of cytomegalovirus exposure and HLA in healthy donors. Study context: Earlier findings included roughly 120 million unique TCR beta sequences obtained from 150 million to 200 million T cells.

The germline V and J ends were trimmed by 3 bases and 5 bases, with 13 bases remaining between them. Germline CDR1 and CDR2: MDHEN and SYDVKM. This CDR3 comprises 14 residues. Study results and limitations: The authors reported that TCR beta sequences could predict HLA-A and HLA-B alleles. These predictions were accurate for most subjects in the first cohort.

A word on this clone: The target antigen is unknown.

Both 60 Vbeta primers and 13 Jbeta primers went into the PCR. Repertoires were generated with immunoSEQ multiplex PCR, while TCRdb's copy carries only in-frame clones and drops some. Seen here are about 76,000 clones, nearly 80% observed once, and the top ten hold 8% to 9%. The sample taken for sequencing was PBMCs. This TCR came from a woman aged 40-49 years in good health and CMV-seropositive. This chain joins TRBV28 and TRBJ1-1; D is ambiguous. The CDR3 is CASSFPGSGTEAFF. The CDR3 DNA reads TGTGCCAGCAGTTTCCCTGGTTCGGGGACTGAAGCTTTCTTT.